This T cell receptor beta chain emerged from a study of T cells after yellow fever vaccination. Using its own MiXCR run on the 5' RACE reads, TCRdb lists one record per CDR3 protein. The sample lists a few hundred thousand distinct CDR3 sequences, approximately 3% seen once, with 3.2% in the top ten. The V and J ends lost 0 bases and 10 bases, in that order; junction bases with no gene match: 7. The CDR3 length is 15 residues. Looked up from germline, CDR1 is SGHRS and CDR2 is YFSETQ. The gene calls are TRBV5-1 and TRBJ1-4; 9 bases are shared with TRBD1. The sequence was collected from a man between 18 and 29 years old who received the YFV17D yellow fever vaccine. Material: CD4+ T cells sorted from PBMCs, obtained 10 days after the yellow fever booster vaccination. As DNA, the CDR3 is TGCGCCAGCAGCTTGGCCGGGGACAGGGAGGGAAAACTGTTTTTT. This gives the protein CASSLAGDREGKLFF.